The next 6 T cell receptor beta chains were all read from a single sample in a study of T cell repertoires in cytomegalovirus infection. TCRdb redid the calling of the reads with MiXCR, one entry per CDR3 protein. Of more than 650,000 distinct CDR3 sequences listed, 35% are singletons. The sequenced sample consisted of PBMCs. Receptors originate from a human donor in good health (CMV status not recorded). Some clones in this sample may be carry-over from other donors' samples.

A word on this clonotype: The CDR3 does not end in the conserved phenylalanine or tryptophan, so this is likely a read error. The chain has TRBV4-1 and TRBJ1-6; no firm D call. V lost 4 bases to trimming and J lost 9 bases, with 16 bases between them. Per germline, CDR1 MGHRA and CDR2 YSYEKL. This CDR3 comprises 15 residues. The CDR3 nucleotides read TGCGCCAGCAGCCCCGAGACCAGTACCAGTTCACCCCTCCACCTT. Its protein product is CASSPETSTSSPLHL.

The sample holds a few counts of this clonotype. This sequence joins TRBV6-5 and TRBJ1-1, with a weak D call TRBD1 (5 bases). From germline, CDR1 is MNHEY and CDR2 SVGAGI. The ends were cut back, 5 bases at V and 3 bases at J, with 7 bases in the middle. There are 12 residues in the CDR3. The CDR3 here is CASSRGHTEAFF. CDR3 sequence (DNA): TGTGCCAGCAGTCGGGGCCACACTGAAGCTTTCTTT.

The J gene is TRBJ2-5, the V gene TRBV7-9, with 8 nucleotides matching TRBD1. The junction had 5 bases not matched to a gene; V was cut back by 3 bases and J by 2 bases. CDR1 and CDR2 from the germline V gene are SEHNR and FQNEAQ (reference sequence). The CDR3 has 15 residues. In DNA form, the CDR3 reads TGTGCCAGCAGCTTCGGTCGGACAGGGCAAGAGACCCAGTACTTC. Protein: CASSFGRTGQETQYF.

This clonotype was seen more than once but under ten times. The gene calls are TRBV27 and TRBJ2-2; no reliable D call. V lost 0 bases and J lost 0, with 8 bases in between. The germline V gene encodes CDR1 MNHEY and CDR2 SMNVEV (reference sequence). The CDR3 totals 16 residues. The CDR3 DNA sequence: TGTGCCAGCAGTTTATCGCCACCGCCGAACACCGGGGAGCTGTTTTTT. Translation gives CASSLSPPPNTGELFF.

This clonotype was observed many times. The J gene is TRBJ2-7, the V gene TRBV7-8, with 8 bases matching TRBD1. J lost 2 bases, V lost 6 bases, and 6 bases had no gene match. Germline loops: CDR1 SGHVS, CDR2 FQNEAQ. The length of the CDR3 is 14 residues. The CDR3 protein is CASRYTQGAYEQYF. CDR3 DNA sequence: TGTGCCAGCAGGTACACACAGGGGGCCTACGAGCAGTACTTC.

This clonotype was picked up a small number of times. The rearrangement joins TRBV3-1 to TRBJ2-2; D is possibly TRBD2 (6 bases). CDR3 size: 19 residues. CDR1 and CDR2 (germline): LGHDT, YNNKEL (reference sequence). V lost 0 bases to trimming and J lost 1 base, with 18 bases between them. The chain's CDR3 is CASSQDLPRDWQNTGELFF. The CDR3 DNA reads TGTGCCAGCAGCCAAGATCTTCCCCGGGACTGGCAGAACACCGGGGAGCTGTTTTTT.